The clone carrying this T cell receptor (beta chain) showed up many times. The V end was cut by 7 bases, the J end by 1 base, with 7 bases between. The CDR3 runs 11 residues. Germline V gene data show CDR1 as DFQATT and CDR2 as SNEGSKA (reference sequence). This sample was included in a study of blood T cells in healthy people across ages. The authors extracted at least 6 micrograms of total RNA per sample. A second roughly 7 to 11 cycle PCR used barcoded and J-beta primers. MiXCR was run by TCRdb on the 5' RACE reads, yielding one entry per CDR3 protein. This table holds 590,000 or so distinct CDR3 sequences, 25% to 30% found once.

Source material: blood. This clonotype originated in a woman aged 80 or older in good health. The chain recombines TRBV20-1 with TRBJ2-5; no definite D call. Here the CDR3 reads CSGQFQETQYF. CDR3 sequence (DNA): TGCAGTGGGCAGTTCCAAGAGACCCAGTACTTC.